Listed below are T cell receptor beta chains from one sample, sequenced in a study of blood T cell repertoires in COVID-19. Clones were read by immunoSEQ multiplex PCR, and TCRdb kept only the in-frame ones, dropping some. This table holds more than 150,000 clones, 85% to 90% found once. The sample consisted of peripheral blood. Receptors were obtained from a man younger than 35 with acute or convalescent COVID-19. CDR3s include the opening cysteine and the closing phenylalanine or tryptophan. Fields, in order: D gene, J gene, V gene, clone size, CDR3 protein, CDR3 DNA. The D gene is left open where the match is weak. Only some rows state a clone size, as once, few, many or a class for expanded clones.

d_call: TRBD1; j_call: TRBJ2-7; v_call: TRBV7-9; clone_size: .; cdr3_aa: CASSPRQGTSYEQYF; cdr3_nt: TGTGCCAGCAGCCCTCGACAGGGAACCTCCTACGAGCAGTACTTC
d_call: .; j_call: TRBJ1-1; v_call: TRBV27; clone_size: .; cdr3_aa: CASRGELNTEAFF; cdr3_nt: TGTGCCAGCAGAGGGGAATTGAACACTGAAGCTTTCTTT
d_call: TRBD2; j_call: TRBJ2-3; v_call: TRBV5-1; clone_size: .; cdr3_aa: CASSIGVGGNTDTQYF; cdr3_nt: TGCGCCAGCAGCATTGGAGTCGGGGGGAACACAGATACGCAGTATTTT
d_call: .; j_call: TRBJ1-2; v_call: TRBV30; clone_size: .; cdr3_aa: CAWSVHTPPGSSRAKRIYGYTF; cdr3_nt: TGTGCCTGGAGTGTACATACCCCGCCCGGGAGCTCAAGGGCCAAACGCATCTATGGCTACACCTTC
d_call: .; j_call: TRBJ1-1; v_call: TRBV29-1; clone_size: .; cdr3_aa: CSVAVQENTEAFF; cdr3_nt: TGCAGCGTTGCGGTTCAGGAGAACACTGAAGCTTTCTTT
d_call: TRBD2; j_call: TRBJ2-3; v_call: TRBV6-2/TRBV6-3; clone_size: once; cdr3_aa: CASSPGGARTDTQYF; cdr3_nt: TGTGCCAGCAGTCCCGGGGGGGCCCGCACAGATACGCAGTATTTT
d_call: .; j_call: TRBJ2-5; v_call: TRBV6-2/TRBV6-3; clone_size: .; cdr3_aa: CASSDLDNGVIQETQYF; cdr3_nt: TGTGCCAGCAGCGACTTAGATAACGGGGTAATTCAAGAGACCCAGTACTTC
d_call: TRBD1; j_call: TRBJ2-1; v_call: TRBV7-9; clone_size: .; cdr3_aa: CASSLTGPNEQFF; cdr3_nt: TGTGCCAGCAGCTTGACAGGGCCCAATGAGCAGTTCTTC
d_call: .; j_call: TRBJ1-3; v_call: TRBV9; clone_size: .; cdr3_aa: CASSVEGNSGNTIYF; cdr3_nt: TGTGCCAGCAGCGTAGAGGGGAACTCTGGAAACACCATATATTTT
d_call: .; j_call: TRBJ1-4; v_call: TRBV19; clone_size: .; cdr3_aa: CASSIYETPNEKLFF; cdr3_nt: TGTGCCAGTAGTATATACGAGACACCAAATGAAAAACTGTTTTTT
d_call: .; j_call: TRBJ1-2; v_call: TRBV9; clone_size: .; cdr3_aa: CASSVGAAASNYGYTF; cdr3_nt: TGTGCCAGCAGCGTAGGGGCAGCTGCCTCTAACTATGGCTACACCTTC
d_call: .; j_call: TRBJ2-1; v_call: TRBV24-1; clone_size: .; cdr3_aa: CATSETGGAGGWNEQFF; cdr3_nt: TGTGCCACCAGTGAAACAGGGGGAGCGGGGGGTTGGAATGAGCAGTTCTTC
d_call: .; j_call: TRBJ2-2; v_call: TRBV19; clone_size: .; cdr3_aa: CASRNRATGELFF; cdr3_nt: TGTGCCAGTAGGAACAGGGCCACCGGGGAGCTGTTTTTT
d_call: .; j_call: TRBJ2-7; v_call: TRBV2; clone_size: .; cdr3_aa: CASAGFHEQYF; cdr3_nt: TGTGCCAGCGCAGGGTTCCACGAGCAGTACTTC
d_call: .; j_call: TRBJ2-7; v_call: TRBV12-5; clone_size: .; cdr3_aa: CASGFRGPTYEQYF; cdr3_nt: TGTGCTAGTGGTTTCAGGGGACCGACCTACGAGCAGTACTTC
d_call: TRBD1; j_call: TRBJ2-1; v_call: TRBV5-8; clone_size: .; cdr3_aa: CASSLGTGGRNEQFF; cdr3_nt: TGTGCCAGCAGCTTGGGTACAGGGGGGCGAAATGAGCAGTTCTTC
d_call: .; j_call: TRBJ2-1; v_call: TRBV5-5; clone_size: .; cdr3_aa: CASSYDYPSYNEQFF; cdr3_nt: TGTGCCAGCAGCTATGACTACCCATCCTACAATGAGCAGTTCTTC
d_call: TRBD1; j_call: TRBJ1-1; v_call: TRBV27; clone_size: .; cdr3_aa: CASSPALTGDGLGTEAFF; cdr3_nt: TGTGCCAGCAGCCCTGCCCTCACAGGGGATGGGTTGGGCACTGAAGCTTTCTTT
d_call: .; j_call: TRBJ2-1; v_call: TRBV5-4; clone_size: .; cdr3_aa: CASSLGVVGPGNEQFF; cdr3_nt: TGTGCCAGCAGCTTAGGGGTTGTAGGACCTGGCAATGAGCAGTTCTTC
d_call: TRBD1; j_call: TRBJ1-2; v_call: TRBV6-5; clone_size: many; cdr3_aa: CASRVTTGGRGYTF; cdr3_nt: TGTGCCAGCAGGGTAACGACAGGGGGACGTGGCTACACCTTC
d_call: TRBD1; j_call: TRBJ1-5; v_call: TRBV12-5; clone_size: .; cdr3_aa: CASGFLRGDSNQPQHF; cdr3_nt: TGTGCTAGTGGTTTCCTCAGGGGGGATAGCAATCAGCCCCAGCATTTT
d_call: TRBD2; j_call: TRBJ2-4; v_call: TRBV15; clone_size: .; cdr3_aa: CATSRATSGGQNIQYF; cdr3_nt: TGTGCCACCAGCAGAGCGACTAGCGGGGGCCAAAACATTCAGTACTTC
d_call: .; j_call: TRBJ1-5; v_call: TRBV28; clone_size: .; cdr3_aa: CASSFGGSNQPQHF; cdr3_nt: TGTGCCAGCAGTTTTGGGGGGAGCAATCAGCCCCAGCATTTT
d_call: .; j_call: TRBJ1-5; v_call: TRBV2; clone_size: few; cdr3_aa: CASTWDIANQPQHF; cdr3_nt: TGTGCCAGCACCTGGGACATTGCGAATCAGCCCCAGCATTTT
d_call: .; j_call: TRBJ2-2; v_call: TRBV5-1; clone_size: .; cdr3_aa: CASSHRQVMNTGELFF; cdr3_nt: TGCGCCAGCAGCCATAGACAGGTGATGAACACCGGGGAGCTGTTTTTT